This entry features one T cell receptor (beta chain) sequence. Its antigen is as yet unknown. Trimming pared 1 base from V and 11 bases from J, leaving 11 bases between. The CDR3 runs to 12 residues. CDR1 and CDR2 (germline): SGHTA, FQGNSA. The source of the sample is a study of CD8 T cells in ankylosing spondylitis. Whole-study results and caveats: The clones that were linked to disease were reported to be significantly enriched in matched synovial fluid samples from ankylosing spondylitis patients. About 8 highly homologous variants made up a TCR beta motif that seemed to typify ankylosing spondylitis blood.

Quantitative barcoded 5'-RACE was used to prepare TCR beta libraries. TCRdb analysed the 5' RACE reads with MiXCR anew, one entry per CDR3 protein. The sample yields 150,000 to 200,000 distinct CDR3 sequences, roughly 18% seen once. This receptor was identified in a male donor with ankylosing spondylitis or in good health (not recorded which). Sequencing was performed on blood, either unsorted or a sorted T cell fraction (not recorded which). J is TRBJ1-1 and V is TRBV7-2; D is unclear. The CDR3: CASSLERNGAFF. The CDR3 coding sequence is TGTGCCAGCAGCTTAGAACGGAATGGGGCTTTCTTT. Using reference TRBV7-2 and TRBJ1-1 for the parts outside the CDR3, the full variable domain is GAGVSQSPSNKVTEKGKDVELRCDPISGHTALYWYRQSLGQGLEFLIYFQGNSAPDKSGLPSDRFSAERTGGSVSTLTIQRTQQEDSAVYLCASSLERNGAFFGQGTRLTVV.